This paragraph covers one T cell receptor beta chain sequence. No antigen is known for it. Treatment meaning: approximately 10-day PBMC culture with coronavirus spike peptide pools or control peptides (ViraFEST assay). Wells that each held roughly 2 million PBMCs were cultured with 8.5 to 10 IU/ml IL-2 and about 10 ug/ml peptide pools. This specimen comes from a study of vaccination and CD4 T cells after COVID-19. The overall study: Convalescent patients had positive nasal swab PCR results for SARS-CoV-2. Disease was mild in roughly 10 and severe in one. The interval from dose two to post-vaccine sampling had a median of roughly 72 days, and it ranged from 14 to 241.

V was trimmed by 1 base and J by 2 bases, leaving 9 bases between them. Germline V gives CDR1 MNHNS, CDR2 SASEGT. CDR3 size: 14 residues. Once obtained from cultured CD4+ T cells, the DNA was sequenced using the Oncomine TCR Beta short-read assay. TCRdb reprocessed the PCR reads via MiXCR and lists one record per CDR3 protein. The sample lists 9,500 to 15,000 distinct CDR3 sequences, roughly 50% seen once, with 15% to 20% in the top ten. This rearrangement joins TRBV6-1 to TRBJ2-7, with a weak D call TRBD2 (6 bases). The sequence was obtained from a human donor with COVID-19. The sample consisted of cultured CD4+ T cells from blood, taken after SARS-CoV-2 vaccination. The CDR3 protein is CASSEGGGTYEQYF. CDR3 DNA sequence: TGTGCCAGCAGTGAAGGTGGCGGGACCTACGAGCAGTACTTC.